This is a list of T cell receptor beta chains from one sample in a study of cytomegalovirus exposure and HLA in healthy donors. Some clones are missing from TCRdb's copy, which holds only in-frame ones; the method was immunoSEQ multiplex PCR. The sample includes 95,000 to 150,000 clones, about 91% of them seen just once. The sample was PBMCs. The receptors shown here come from a young woman in good health and CMV-seronegative. Both conserved end residues are part of each CDR3. D genes are given only for firm matches.

v_call,d_call,cdr3_length,j_call,cdr3_aa
TRBV27,.,18,TRBJ1-6,CASSSAGGRGSANSPLHF
TRBV10-1,.,14,TRBJ2-3,CASSDGSGTDTQYF
TRBV7-2,.,15,TRBJ1-1,CASSGGGQQNTEAFF
TRBV27,TRBD1,13,TRBJ1-5,CASSQQGRQPQHF
TRBV6-5,.,15,TRBJ1-1,CASSYAWGPNTEAFF
TRBV27,TRBD1,17,TRBJ2-1,CASSKGQGAIAAGEQFF
TRBV5-1,.,14,TRBJ1-5,CASSTGSGNQPQHF
TRBV30,.,12,TRBJ1-2,CAWEVANYGYTF
TRBV25-1,.,14,TRBJ1-1,CASISGGGVGEAFF
TRBV29-1,.,16,TRBJ2-7,CSVEQPREDKPYEQYF
TRBV2,.,15,TRBJ1-5,CASKGEGGPNQPQHF
TRBV7-9,TRBD1,15,TRBJ1-6,CASSLGQGLDSPLHF
TRBV5-4,TRBD2,16,TRBJ2-2,CASSRPSGPNTGELFF
TRBV27,TRBD1,14,TRBJ2-3,CASSSGTGTDTQYF
TRBV10-3,.,13,TRBJ1-5,CAISSEENQPQHF
TRBV19,TRBD2,13,TRBJ2-7,CAISAGGPYEQYF
TRBV27,TRBD1,14,TRBJ1-3,CASKRDRDANTIYF
TRBV6-1,.,13,TRBJ1-6,CSIGSSYNSPLHF
TRBV29-1,TRBD1,13,TRBJ1-2,CSVATGGDYGYTF
TRBV7-9,TRBD1,15,TRBJ1-1,CASSATGVRNTEAFF
TRBV4-1,TRBD1,17,TRBJ2-2,CASSLQGDRRNTGELFF
TRBV6-5,TRBD2,16,TRBJ2-5,CASSYIRTSGQETQYF
TRBV7-2,.,15,TRBJ2-1,CASSTVLTGAVEQFF
TRBV30,.,11,TRBJ1-2,CAWSINYGYTF
TRBV11-2,TRBD1,16,TRBJ2-5,CASSHSRGQGRFAQYF
TRBV7-8,.,14,TRBJ1-3,CASSQITSGNTIYF
TRBV9,.,16,TRBJ1-3,CASSVDRRSSGNTIYF
TRBV4-3,.,13,TRBJ2-2,CASSGQPTGELFF
TRBV6-5,.,14,TRBJ2-2,CASRLPGGTGELFF
TRBV30,.,15,TRBJ2-3,CAWTEQGTRTDTQYF
TRBV11-3,.,13,TRBJ1-4,CASSFGGYEKLFF
TRBV19,.,13,TRBJ1-2,CASSYTLVYGYTF
TRBV7-8,TRBD2,15,TRBJ2-1,CASSYAGGLYNEQFF
TRBV18,.,16,TRBJ2-2,CASSLEGAGAAGELFF
TRBV27,.,16,TRBJ1-1,CASRRGDYTLNTEAFF
TRBV28,.,14,TRBJ1-2,CASSLQGTGYGYTF
TRBV5-5,TRBD1,15,TRBJ1-4,CASSLQGNANEKLFF
TRBV19,TRBD1,15,TRBJ1-5,CASSWTDRANQPQHF
TRBV29-1,TRBD1,13,TRBJ2-5,CSVEQGAGETQYF